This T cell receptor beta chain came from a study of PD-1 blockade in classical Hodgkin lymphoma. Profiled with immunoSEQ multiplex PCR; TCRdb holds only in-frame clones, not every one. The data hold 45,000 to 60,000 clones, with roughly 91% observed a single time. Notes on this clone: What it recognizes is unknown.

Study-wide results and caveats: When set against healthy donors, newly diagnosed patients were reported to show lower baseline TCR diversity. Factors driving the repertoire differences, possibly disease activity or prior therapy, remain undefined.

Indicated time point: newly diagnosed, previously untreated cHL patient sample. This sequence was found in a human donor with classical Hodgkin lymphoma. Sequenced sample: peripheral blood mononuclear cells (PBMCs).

CDR3 in amino acids: CASSLGTSGSAGELFF. The CDR3 region has the DNA TGTGCCAGCAGCCTAGGGACTAGCGGGAGTGCCGGGGAGCTGTTTTTT. The J gene is TRBJ2-2, the V gene TRBV27; 14 bases fit TRBD2. The J segment lost 6 bases and the V segment lost 6 bases, leaving 6 bases of the junction unmatched. CDR1 and CDR2 (germline): MNHEY, SMNVEV (reference sequence). CDR3 length equals 16 residues.